This TCR beta chain was captured by sequencing in a study of breast tumors, draining lymph nodes, adjacent tissues. General study points: Most tumor T cells seemingly derive from lymph node, then expand in tumor. Tumors had less TCR diversity than lymph nodes, more than nontumor tissue. The lymph node origin of tumor T cells was framed as consistent with a hypothesis, not demonstrated. Compared with basal-like, luminal-like tumors shared significantly more repertoire with nontumor tissue.

Axillary draining lymph nodes of breast cancer patients supplied the node samples. MiXCR, run by TCRdb on the multiplex PCR reads, gives a single entry per CDR3 protein. This sample has hundreds of thousands of distinct CDR3 sequences; about a third occur once, and the top ten carry 1.4%. The CDR3 is 15 residues long. Germline CDR1 is LNHNV and CDR2 is YYDKDF (reference sequence). Trimming removed 3 bases from V and 4 bases from J; junction bases left unmatched: 5. Notes on this clonotype: Its target is not known.

Specimen: axillary lymph node tissue. The chain carries TRBV15 and TRBJ1-2; 10 bases map to TRBD1. The TCR was taken from a female donor with breast cancer. Some clones in this sample may be carry-over from other donors' samples. CDR3 sequence: CATSRRTGGSYGYTF. The CDR3 DNA is TGTGCCACCAGCAGGAGGACAGGGGGGTCCTATGGCTACACCTTC. The variable domain in full, with the rest retrieved from reference TRBV15 and TRBJ1-2, is DAMVIQNPRYQVTQFGKPVTLSCSQTLNHNVMYWYQQKSSQAPKLLFHYYDKDFNNEADTPDNFQSRRPNTSFCFLDIRSPGLGDTAMYLCATSRRTGGSYGYTFGSGTRLTVV.